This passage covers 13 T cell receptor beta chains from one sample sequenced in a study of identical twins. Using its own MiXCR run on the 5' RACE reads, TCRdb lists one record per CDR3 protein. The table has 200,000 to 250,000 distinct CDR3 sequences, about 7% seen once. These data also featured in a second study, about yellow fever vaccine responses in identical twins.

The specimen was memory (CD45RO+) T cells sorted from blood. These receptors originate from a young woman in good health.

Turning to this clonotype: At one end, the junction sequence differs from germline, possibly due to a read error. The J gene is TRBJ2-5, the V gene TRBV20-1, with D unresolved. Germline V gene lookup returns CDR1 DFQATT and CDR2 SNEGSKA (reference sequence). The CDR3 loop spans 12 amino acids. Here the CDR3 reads CSAREGSSPQYF. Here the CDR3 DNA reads TGCAGTGCTAGAGAGGGAAGCAGTCCCCAATACTTC.

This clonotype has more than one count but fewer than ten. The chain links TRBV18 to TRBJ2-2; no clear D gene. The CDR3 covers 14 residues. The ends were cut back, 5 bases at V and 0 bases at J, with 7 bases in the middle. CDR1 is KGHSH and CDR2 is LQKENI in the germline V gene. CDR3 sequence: CASSTIANTGELFF. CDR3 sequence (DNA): TGTGCCAGCTCAACGATCGCGAACACCGGGGAGCTGTTTTTT.

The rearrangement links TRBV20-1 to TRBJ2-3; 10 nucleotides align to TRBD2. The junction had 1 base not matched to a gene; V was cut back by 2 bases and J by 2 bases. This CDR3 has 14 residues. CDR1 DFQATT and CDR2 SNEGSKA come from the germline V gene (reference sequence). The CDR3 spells CSARLAGATDTQYF. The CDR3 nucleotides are TGCAGTGCTAGACTAGCGGGGGCCACAGATACGCAGTATTTT.

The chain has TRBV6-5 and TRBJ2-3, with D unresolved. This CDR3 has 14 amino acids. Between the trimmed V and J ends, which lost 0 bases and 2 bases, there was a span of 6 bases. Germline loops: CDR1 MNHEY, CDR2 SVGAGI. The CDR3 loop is CASSYSMSTDTQYF. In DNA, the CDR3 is TGTGCCAGCAGTTACTCGATGTCCACAGATACGCAGTATTTT.

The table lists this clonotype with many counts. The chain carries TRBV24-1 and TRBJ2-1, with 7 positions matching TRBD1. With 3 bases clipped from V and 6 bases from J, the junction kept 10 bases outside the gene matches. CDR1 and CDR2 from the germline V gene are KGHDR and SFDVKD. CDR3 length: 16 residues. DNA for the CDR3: TGTGCCACCAGTGATCGGACAGGTCCGGGATTCAATGAGCAGTTCTTC. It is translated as CATSDRTGPGFNEQFF.

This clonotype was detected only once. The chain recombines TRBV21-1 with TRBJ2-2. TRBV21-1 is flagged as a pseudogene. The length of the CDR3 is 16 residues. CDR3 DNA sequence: TGTGCCAGCAGCAAAGTCTCGGGGGCGGACACCGGGGAGCTGTTTTTT. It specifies CASSKVSGADTGELFF.

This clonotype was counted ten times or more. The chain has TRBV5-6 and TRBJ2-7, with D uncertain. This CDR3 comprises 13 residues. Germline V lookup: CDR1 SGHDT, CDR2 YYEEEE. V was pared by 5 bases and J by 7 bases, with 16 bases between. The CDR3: CASSPYIDGEQYV. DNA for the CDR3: TGTGCCAGCAGTCCATACATCGATGGTGAGCAGTACGTC.

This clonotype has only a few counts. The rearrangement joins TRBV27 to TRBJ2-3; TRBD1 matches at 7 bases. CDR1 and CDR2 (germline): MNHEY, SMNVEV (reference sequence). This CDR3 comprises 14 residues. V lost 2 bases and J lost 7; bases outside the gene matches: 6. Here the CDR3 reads CASSLRGQPNTQYF. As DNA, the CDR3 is TGTGCCAGCAGTTTAAGGGGACAGCCGAATACGCAGTATTTT.

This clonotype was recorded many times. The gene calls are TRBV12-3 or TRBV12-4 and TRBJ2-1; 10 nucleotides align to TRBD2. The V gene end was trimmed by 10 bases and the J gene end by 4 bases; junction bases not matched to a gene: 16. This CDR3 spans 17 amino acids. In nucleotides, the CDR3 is TGTGCCACCTCCCTAAGCGGGAGGGCCTTAGCATACAATGAGCAGTTCTTC. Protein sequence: CATSLSGRALAYNEQFF.

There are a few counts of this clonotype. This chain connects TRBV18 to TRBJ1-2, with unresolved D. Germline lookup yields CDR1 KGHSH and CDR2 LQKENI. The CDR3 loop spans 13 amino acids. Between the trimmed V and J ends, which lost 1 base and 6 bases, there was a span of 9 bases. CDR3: CASSPQGWDGYTF. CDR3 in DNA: TGTGCCAGCTCACCACAGGGTTGGGATGGCTACACCTTC.

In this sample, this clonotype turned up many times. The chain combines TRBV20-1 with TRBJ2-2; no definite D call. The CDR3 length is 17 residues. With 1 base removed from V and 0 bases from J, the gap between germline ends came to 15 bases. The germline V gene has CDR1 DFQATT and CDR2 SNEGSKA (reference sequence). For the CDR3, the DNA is TGCAGTGCTAGAGTCAACCGGGTCCAGGCGAACACCGGGGAGCTGTTTTTT. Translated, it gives CSARVNRVQANTGELFF.

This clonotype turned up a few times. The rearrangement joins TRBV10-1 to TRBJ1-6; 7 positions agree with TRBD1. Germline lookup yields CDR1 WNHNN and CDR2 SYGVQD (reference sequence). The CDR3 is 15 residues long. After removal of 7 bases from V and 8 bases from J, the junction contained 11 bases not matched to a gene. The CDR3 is CASTMTGIVDSPLHF. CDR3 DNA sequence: TGCGCCAGCACCATGACAGGGATCGTGGATTCACCCCTCCACTTT.

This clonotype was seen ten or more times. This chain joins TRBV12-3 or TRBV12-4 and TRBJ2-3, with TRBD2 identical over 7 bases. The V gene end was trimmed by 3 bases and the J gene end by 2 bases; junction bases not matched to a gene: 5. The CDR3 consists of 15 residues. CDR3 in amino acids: CASSLGRADTDTQYF. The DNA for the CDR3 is TGTGCCAGCAGTTTGGGGAGGGCCGACACAGATACGCAGTATTTT.